Listed here are 25 T cell receptor beta chains from one sample, sequenced in a study of blood T cell repertoires in COVID-19. The method was immunoSEQ multiplex PCR; TCRdb's version includes in-frame clones alone and lacks a portion of them. The sample contains some 180,000 clones, around 87% of which appear only once. Sequencing was carried out using PBMCs or T cells enriched from blood (not recorded which). All receptors come from a woman aged 40 to 50 in a cohort exposed to, infected with or recovered from COVID-19 (not recorded which).

This chain uses TRBV27 with TRBJ1-1; perhaps TRBD1 as D (6 bases). The CDR3 has 15 residues. V lost 10 bases and J lost 4, with 22 bases in between. Per the germline V gene, CDR1 is MNHEY and CDR2 is SMNVEV (reference sequence). The CDR3 is CATFRGREKATEAFF. CDR3 in DNA: TGTGCCACCTTTCGGGGGCGGGAGAAGGCCACTGAAGCTTTCTTT.

The chain employs TRBV11-2 and TRBJ2-7, with D perhaps TRBD1 (6 bases). V lost 4 bases and J lost 0, with 22 bases in between. This CDR3 has 18 residues. Germline CDR1 SGHAT, CDR2 FQNNGV. The CDR3, as DNA: TGTGCCAGCAGCTCCAGACTACAGGGTAGGGCAGACTCCTACGAGCAGTACTTC. Translated, it gives CASSSRLQGRADSYEQYF.

The chain employs TRBV9 and TRBJ1-1; TRBD1 agrees at 9 bases. The CDR3 has 18 residues. V lost 1 base and J lost 4; bases outside the gene matches: 14. The germline V gene has CDR1 SGDLS and CDR2 YYNGEE. The CDR3 spells CASSVRLRTGGRGTEAFF. DNA of the CDR3: TGTGCCAGCAGCGTAAGGTTGCGAACAGGGGGCAGGGGCACTGAAGCTTTCTTT.

The chain uses TRBV7-9 and TRBJ1-2; no reliable D call. The CDR3 loop spans 17 amino acids. The germline CDR1 and CDR2 sequences are SEHNR and FQNEAQ (reference sequence). The germline V and J ends were trimmed by 1 base and 6 bases, with 21 bases remaining between them. The CDR3 spells CASSLGPGPLGSHGYTF. In DNA form, the CDR3 reads TGTGCCAGCAGCTTAGGTCCGGGTCCGCTCGGATCCCATGGCTACACCTTC.

V is TRBV27 and J is TRBJ2-5, with 8 bases fitting TRBD2. J gave up 5 bases and V 2 bases, and 4 bases lay outside the gene matches. There are 14 residues in the CDR3. Germline values: CDR1 MNHEY, CDR2 SMNVEV (reference sequence). The CDR3 here is CASSLRRGGETQYF. The CDR3, as DNA: TGTGCCAGCAGTTTACGACGGGGGGGGGAGACCCAGTACTTC.

The chain combines TRBV6-5 with TRBJ1-2; D ambiguous. V lost 2 bases and J 2 bases, leaving 6 bases between the germline ends. CDR1 is MNHEY and CDR2 is SVGAGI in the germline V gene. This CDR3 is built from 13 residues. CDR3 amino acids: CASSYGANYGYTF. CDR3 DNA sequence: TGTGCCAGCAGTTACGGAGCCAACTATGGCTACACCTTC.

This rearrangement joins TRBV4-1 to TRBJ2-7, with a tentative D call TRBD1 (7 bases). V dropped 1 base and J dropped 3 bases, with 28 bases sitting between them. Germline assignment: CDR1 MGHRA and CDR2 YSYEKL. The CDR3 is 20 amino acids. The CDR3 sequence: CASSQVGLGGDRAKSYEQYF. The CDR3 bases are TGCGCCAGCAGCCAAGTGGGGTTGGGGGGCGACAGGGCTAAAAGCTACGAGCAGTACTTC.

The chain links TRBV12-3 or TRBV12-4 to TRBJ1-1; D is perhaps TRBD1 (5 bases). V was clipped by 3 bases and J by 5 bases, with 10 bases between them. This CDR3 is built from 13 residues. The CDR3 DNA follows: TGTGCCAGCAGTTTGGGGCTCGGGACTGAAGCTTTCTTT. Protein: CASSLGLGTEAFF.

This sequence joins TRBV13 and TRBJ1-4, with D unresolved. The germline V gene encodes CDR1 PRHDT and CDR2 FYEKMQ (reference sequence). Trimming stripped 0 bases from V and 4 bases from J, with 9 bases between. The CDR3 runs to 15 residues. For the CDR3, the DNA is TGTGCCAGCAGCTTAGGTCGTATACTTAATGAAAAACTGTTTTTT. It translates to CASSLGRILNEKLFF.

The gene calls are TRBV5-4 and TRBJ2-7, with D perhaps TRBD1 (5 bases). CDR1 is SGHNT and CDR2 is YYREEE in the germline V gene (reference sequence). The CDR3 contains 14 residues. V was cut by 0 bases and J by 1 base, with 8 bases left in between. The chain's CDR3 is CASSLDQGSYEQYF. CDR3 coding DNA: TGTGCCAGCAGCTTGGATCAGGGTTCCTACGAGCAGTACTTC.

The genes are TRBV3-1 (or the pseudogene TRBV3-2) and TRBJ2-1, with 8 bases lining up with TRBD1. V lost 6 bases, J lost 3 bases, and 7 bases stayed unmatched. Germline-derived CDR1 and CDR2 are LGHDT and YNNKEL (reference sequence). The CDR3 loop spans 15 amino acids. CDR3 nucleotide sequence: TGTGCCAGCAGACGAGGACAGGGAGTCTACAATGAGCAGTTCTTC. It yields the protein CASRRGQGVYNEQFF.

On this clone itself: This CDR3 is also generated by other DNA sequences in the sample. V and J are TRBV12-5 and TRBJ1-1; the D is unclear. The ends were cut back, 3 bases at V and 2 bases at J, with 7 bases in the middle. The germline V gene encodes CDR1 LGHNT and CDR2 FRNRAP. This CDR3 contains 13 residues. CDR3 amino acids: CASGLEGNTEAFF. CDR3 bases: TGTGCTAGTGGTTTAGAGGGAAACACTGAAGCTTTCTTT. The full variable domain, its missing parts supplied by reference TRBV12-5 and TRBJ1-1, is DARVTQTPRHKVTEMGQEVTMRCQPILGHNTVFWYRQTMMQGLELLAYFRNRAPLDDSGMPKDRFSAEMPDATLATLKIQPSEPRDSAVYFCASGLEGNTEAFFGQGTRLTVV.

The rearrangement links TRBV5-1 to TRBJ1-3; D possibly corresponds to TRBD1 (5 bases). V lost 3 bases to trimming and J lost 4 bases, with 11 bases between them. The CDR3 runs 14 residues. The germline V gene has CDR1 SGHRS and CDR2 YFSETQ. This CDR3 is CASSWAGEGNTIYF. CDR3 coding DNA: TGCGCCAGCAGCTGGGCGGGGGAAGGAAACACCATATATTTT.

The rearrangement links TRBV16 to TRBJ2-1, with 9 bases identical to TRBD2. Trimming cost V 4 bases and J 0 bases; bases outside gene matches: 4. This CDR3 is 16 amino acids long. Germline lookup yields CDR1 KGHSY and CDR2 FQNENV. The CDR3 reads CASSPPSGVSYNEQFF. The CDR3 coding sequence is TGTGCCAGCAGCCCCCCTAGCGGGGTCTCCTACAATGAGCAGTTCTTC. The whole variable domain, filled in from reference TRBV16 and TRBJ2-1, reads GEEVAQTPKHLVRGEGQKAKLYCAPIKGHSYVFWYQQVLKNEFKFLISFQNENVFDETGMPKERFSAKCLPNSPCSLEIQATKLEDSAVYFCASSPPSGVSYNEQFFGPGTRLTVL.

This chain connects TRBV9 to TRBJ1-1; D gene unclear. The V end lost 0 bases, the J end lost 5 bases, and 8 bases lay between the germline ends. The CDR3 has 13 amino acids. The germline gives CDR1 SGDLS, CDR2 YYNGEE. CDR3 in amino acids: CASSVGGETEAFF. CDR3 nucleotides: TGTGCCAGCAGCGTAGGCGGGGAAACTGAAGCTTTCTTT.

The V gene is TRBV7-6, the J gene TRBJ1-1; D may be TRBD1 (5 bases). Trimming removed 1 base from V and 3 bases from J, with 9 bases in between. The CDR3 spans 14 residues. Looked up from germline, CDR1 is SGHVS and CDR2 is FNYEAQ. The CDR3 DNA is TGTGCCAGCAGCTTAGAAGCGGGGGACACTGAAGCTTTCTTT. It encodes CASSLEAGDTEAFF.

This sequence joins TRBV5-1 and TRBJ2-7, with a weak D call TRBD2 (5 bases). The CDR3 consists of 13 residues. The germline V gene encodes CDR1 SGHRS and CDR2 YFSETQ. The V and J ends lost 6 bases and 0 bases respectively, with 10 bases between them. CDR3 region: CASNAGDSYEQYF. DNA for the CDR3: TGCGCCAGCAACGCCGGGGACTCCTACGAGCAGTACTTC. Drawing the rest from reference TRBV5-1 and TRBJ2-7, the complete variable domain is KAGVTQTPRYLIKTRGQQVTLSCSPISGHRSVSWYQQTPGQGLQFLFEYFSETQRNKGNFPGRFSGRQFSNSRSEMNVSTLELGDSALYLCASNAGDSYEQYFGPGTRLTVT.

V and J are TRBV28 and TRBJ2-5; 9 bases are shared with TRBD2. The CDR3 length is 15 residues. Germline lookup yields CDR1 MDHEN and CDR2 SYDVKM. After removal of 2 bases from V and 8 bases from J, the junction contained 9 bases not matched to a gene. The CDR3 protein is CASSLGGGATVTQYF. The CDR3 region has the DNA TGTGCCAGCAGTTTAGGCGGGGGGGCAACAGTCACCCAGTACTTC.

There are many counts of this clone. This specimen includes other DNA sequences encoding the same CDR3. This rearrangement joins TRBV7-9 to TRBJ2-5; D may be TRBD2 (5 bases). CDR1 is SEHNR, CDR2 FQNEAQ, per germline (reference sequence). The V and J ends lost 1 base and 3 bases respectively, with 9 bases between them. The length of the CDR3 is 14 residues. The chain's CDR3 is CASSLVSGKETQYF. The CDR3 nucleotides read TGTGCCAGCAGCTTAGTAAGCGGAAAAGAGACCCAGTACTTC. Variable domain in full (rest from reference TRBV7-9 and TRBJ2-5): DTGVSQNPRHKITKRGQNVTFRCDPISEHNRLYWYRQTLGQGPEFLTYFQNEAQLEKSRLLSDRFSAERPKGSFSTLEIQRTEQGDSAMYLCASSLVSGKETQYFGPGTRLLVL.

V and J are TRBV18 and TRBJ1-4, with 7 bases that match TRBD1. Trimming took 3 bases from V and 3 from J; bases not matched to a gene: 4. This CDR3 contains 15 residues. Germline V CDR1 and CDR2: KGHSH, LQKENI. CDR3 bases: TGTGCCAGCTCACCGCCGGGACAGCCTAATGAAAAACTGTTTTTT. This sequence encodes CASSPPGQPNEKLFF.

The chain's CDR3 is CASSPAGRGSGYYGYTF. In nucleotides, the CDR3 is TGTGCCAGCAGCCCCGCCGGTCGGGGGTCGGGTTACTATGGCTACACCTTC. The chain carries TRBV7-9 and TRBJ1-2; TRBD1 might be the D (5 bases). The ends were cut back, 5 bases at V and 3 bases at J, with 22 bases in the middle. Germline V gene lookup returns CDR1 SEHNR and CDR2 FQNEAQ (reference sequence). CDR3 length equals 17 residues.

CDR3 DNA: TGTGCCTGGAGTGTCGTTTTACAGAACACTGAAGCTTTCTTT. The encoded protein is CAWSVVLQNTEAFF. The V and J genes are TRBV30 and TRBJ1-1, with D uncertain. The CDR3 spans 14 residues. Germline values: CDR1 GTSNPN, CDR2 SVGIG (reference sequence). V was shortened by 0 bases and J by 1 base, with 9 bases between the two germline ends.

CDR3 sequence reads: CASSLEAGVQETQYF. CDR3 in DNA: TGTGCCAGCAGCTTGGAAGCGGGGGTTCAAGAGACCCAGTACTTC. This chain uses TRBV5-4 with TRBJ2-5; 8 nucleotides agree with TRBD2. Germline V gene lookup returns CDR1 SGHNT and CDR2 YYREEE (reference sequence). The CDR3 loop spans 15 amino acids. J lost 2 bases, V lost 0 bases, and 3 bases had no gene match.

CDR3: CATSDFDGLADETQYF. CDR3 coding DNA: TGTGCCACCAGTGATTTCGATGGACTAGCGGACGAGACCCAGTACTTC. The J gene is TRBJ2-5, the V gene TRBV24-1, with 10 nucleotides matching TRBD2. Germline loops: CDR1 KGHDR, CDR2 SFDVKD. This CDR3 spans 16 amino acids. V shed 1 base and J 5 bases; nucleotides not matched to a gene: 6.

This clone occurred many times. This chain joins TRBV6-2 or TRBV6-3 and TRBJ2-5; 8 nucleotides line up with TRBD2. CDR1 MNHEY and CDR2 SVGEGT come from the germline V gene. J was trimmed by 2 bases and V by 3 bases; bases with no gene match: 11. There are 17 residues in the CDR3. The CDR3 spells CASSYLPWASGQETQYF. CDR3 coding DNA: TGTGCCAGCAGTTATCTCCCATGGGCTAGCGGGCAAGAGACCCAGTACTTC.